The 14 T cell receptor beta chains reported below all come from one sample, sequenced in a study of T cell responses to AZD1222 COVID-19 vaccine. Here immunoSEQ multiplex PCR was the method, and the copy in TCRdb shows in-frame clones only, minus some. The sample holds more than 100,000 clones, around 90% seen once. The sample here was peripheral blood, taken 28 days after the second AZD1222 dose. The receptors were sampled from an adult who received the AZD1222 COVID-19 vaccine.

The chain uses TRBV7-3 and TRBJ1-1, with no clear D. CDR1 SGHTA and CDR2 FQGTGA come from the germline V gene. This CDR3 is built from 13 residues. The germline V and J ends were trimmed by 4 bases and 0 bases, with 6 bases remaining between them. In nucleotides, the CDR3 is TGTGCCAGCAGCTCAGGAGTGAACACTGAAGCTTTCTTT. Its protein product is CASSSGVNTEAFF.

Concerning this clone itself: Distinct nucleotide sequences in the sample also encode this CDR3. V and J are TRBV6-1 and TRBJ1-2; D remains ambiguous. The CDR3 contains 12 residues. Trimming left V 1 base short and J 2 bases short, with 2 bases between. Germline V gene lookup returns CDR1 MNHNS and CDR2 SASEGT. CDR3 residues: CASSEGNYGYTF. DNA of the CDR3: TGTGCCAGCAGTGAAGGCAACTATGGCTACACCTTC.

The chain employs TRBV6-6 and TRBJ1-6; no clear D gene. The V end lost 6 bases, the J end lost 7 bases, and 16 bases lay between the germline ends. This CDR3 contains 15 residues. Germline CDR1 MNHNY, CDR2 SVGAGI (reference sequence). Here the CDR3 DNA reads TGTGCCAGCAGCATCTTTATAACGAGGAATTCACCCCTCCACTTT. Amino acid sequence: CASSIFITRNSPLHF.

The rearrangement uses TRBV5-1 and TRBJ1-5, with a weak D call TRBD1 (5 bases). CDR3 length equals 14 residues. Per germline, CDR1 SGHRS and CDR2 YFSETQ. V dropped 3 bases and J dropped 5 bases, with 12 bases sitting between them. Written as DNA, the CDR3 is TGCGCCAGCAGCTCGTCGGGGCCCCATCAGCCCCAGCATTTT. Translating gives CASSSSGPHQPQHF.

The rearrangement links TRBV21-1 to TRBJ1-3; TRBD1 is the table's D call, not checked against the DNA. TRBV21-1 is assigned pseudogene status. CDR3 length: 17 residues. Written as DNA, the CDR3 is TGTGCCAGCAGCAAATTCCCGGGGACACCTACGCCCCTGATCCCAAAGTTT. This encodes CASSKFPGTPTPLIPKF.

This chain links TRBV19 with TRBJ1-1, with 7 bases that match TRBD1. This CDR3 region has 17 residues. Unmatched junction bases numbered 12, after V lost 5 bases and J lost 0 bases. CDR1 and CDR2 from the germline V gene are LNHDA and SQIVND (reference sequence). As DNA, the CDR3 is TGTGCCAGTAGTGTGATCCCGGGACAGCTAATGAACACTGAAGCTTTCTTT. Translating gives CASSVIPGQLMNTEAFF. Supplemented by reference TRBV19 and TRBJ1-1, the full variable domain reads DGGITQSPKYLFRKEGQNVTLSCEQNLNHDAMYWYRQDPGQGLRLIYYSQIVNDFQKGDIAEGYSVSREKKESFPLTVTSAQKNPTAFYLCASSVIPGQLMNTEAFFGQGTRLTVV.

This rearrangement joins TRBV29-1 to TRBJ1-1; maybe TRBD1 (5 bases). V was cut by 4 bases and J by 4 bases, with 16 bases left in between. Germline V gene lookup returns CDR1 SQVTM and CDR2 ANQGSEA. The CDR3 contains 14 residues. DNA of the CDR3: TGCAGCGTTGCAAGGGAGAGGGGTGGCACTGAAGCTTTCTTT. It is translated as CSVARERGGTEAFF.

The chain uses TRBV7-3 and TRBJ2-1, with 7 bases lining up with TRBD1. Trimming removed 3 bases from V and 11 bases from J; junction bases left unmatched: 7. Germline V gene sequence: CDR1 SGHTA, CDR2 FQGTGA. The CDR3 runs to 13 residues. CDR3 nucleotide sequence: TGTGCCAGCAGCTTCACCGCGACAGGGAAGCAGTTCTTC. Its translation is CASSFTATGKQFF.

The sample holds a few counts of this clone. The rearrangement uses TRBV2 and TRBJ1-4; D gene uncertain. The CDR3 runs to 12 residues. V was shortened by 7 bases and J by 14 bases, with 17 bases between the two germline ends. Germline CDR1 reads SNHLY; CDR2 reads FYNNEI. The CDR3, as DNA: TGTGCCAGCACCCGTGGTCTCGGGTTTCTGTTTTTT. This gives the protein CASTRGLGFLFF.

This clone came up a few times. This chain links TRBV7-2 with TRBJ2-5; TRBD2 might be the D (5 bases). CDR1 SGHTA and CDR2 FQGNSA come from the germline V gene. The CDR3 totals 14 residues. Trimming took 2 bases from V and 7 from J, leaving 14 bases between them. The CDR3 is CASSLSSAAGTQYF. In DNA, the CDR3 is TGTGCCAGCAGCTTAAGTAGCGCGGCGGGGACCCAGTACTTC.

V and J are TRBV10-3 and TRBJ2-1, with 11 nucleotides matching TRBD1. The germline CDR1 and CDR2 sequences are ENHRY and SYGVKD. The CDR3 contains 17 residues. J lost 6 bases, V lost 3 bases, and 10 bases had no gene match. This CDR3 is CAISEREAGQGANEQFF. For the CDR3, the DNA is TGTGCCATCAGTGAACGGGAGGCAGGACAGGGGGCCAATGAGCAGTTCTTC.

The chain links TRBV10-3 to TRBJ1-1, with 8 bases identical to TRBD1. Germline CDR1 reads ENHRY; CDR2 reads SYGVKD. Trimming took 6 bases from V and 3 from J; bases not matched to a gene: 6. The CDR3 consists of 14 residues. In DNA, the CDR3 is TGTGCCATCAGCGGGACAGGTTCGGACACTGAAGCTTTCTTT. Protein: CAISGTGSDTEAFF.

The chain combines TRBV4-2 with TRBJ2-7, with 10 bases aligning to TRBD2. Germline CDR1 is LGHNA and CDR2 is YNFKEQ. V lost 1 base to trimming and J lost 1 base; unmatched junction nucleotides: 1. There are 15 residues in the CDR3. The CDR3 nucleotides are TGTGCCAGCAGCCAAGCTAGCGGGGGATCCTACGAGCAGTACTTC. This gives the protein CASSQASGGSYEQYF.

V and J are TRBV6-2 or TRBV6-3 and TRBJ2-6; TRBD2 is a possible D gene (6 bases). Germline CDR1 is MNHEY and CDR2 is SVGEGT. The length of the CDR3 is 17 residues. Trimming cost V 1 base and J 0 bases, with 10 bases left between them. The CDR3 is CASSYFGGFSGANVLTF. CDR3 DNA: TGTGCCAGCAGTTACTTCGGGGGATTCTCTGGGGCCAACGTCCTGACTTTC.